A single sample gave rise to the 13 T cell receptor beta chains below, sequenced in a study of Graves' ophthalmopathy and Graves' hyperthyroidism. Amplification of TCR beta CDR3 regions used RNA transcripts. HTBI primers were used in a first-round RT-PCR, which preceded a second-round multiplex PCR. TCRdb independently ran MiXCR on the multiplex PCR reads; one entry per CDR3 protein. This table has nearly 400,000 distinct CDR3 sequences, around 19% appearing once. What was sequenced was peripheral blood. The receptors derive from a woman aged 18-29 years with Graves' ophthalmopathy.

Many counts were recorded for this clonotype. This chain joins TRBV7-8 and TRBJ2-7, with D unresolved. Germline loops: CDR1 SGHVS, CDR2 FQNEAQ. Trimming pared 1 base from V and 3 bases from J, leaving 7 bases between. The CDR3 is made up of 13 amino acids. The CDR3 region has the DNA TGTGCCAGCAGCTTAGAATCAGTCTACGAGCAGTACTTC. It codes for CASSLESVYEQYF.

This sequence joins TRBV6-1 and TRBJ1-2; no firm D call. Deletions cut 1 base from V and 6 bases from J, with 15 bases between. There are 15 residues in the CDR3. The germline CDR1 and CDR2 sequences are MNHNS and SASEGT. The CDR3 sequence: CASSEERETFNGYTF. In DNA form, the CDR3 reads TGTGCCAGCAGTGAAGAGAGGGAAACCTTTAATGGCTACACCTTC.

The V gene is TRBV6-1, the J gene TRBJ2-7; 7 bases map to TRBD1. V lost 6 bases and J lost 3; bases outside the gene matches: 11. The CDR3 contains 15 residues. The germline V gene encodes CDR1 MNHNS and CDR2 SASEGT. The CDR3 DNA reads TGTGCCAGCAGCCGAAAGGGTGCAGGGGGCTACGAGCAGTACTTC. This translates into CASSRKGAGGYEQYF.

This clonotype was seen ten or more times. The DNA for the CDR3 is TGCGCCAGCAGTGAATTAGGACAGGGGACCTACGAGCAGTACTTC. It yields the protein CASSELGQGTYEQYF. V gene TRBV10-2 combines with J gene TRBJ2-7, with 9 bases matching TRBD1. Germline V gene sequence: CDR1 WSHSY, CDR2 SAAADI. Unmatched junction bases numbered 5, after V lost 3 bases and J lost 2 bases. The CDR3 spans 15 residues.

This clonotype was recorded at least ten times. This rearrangement joins TRBV6-2 or TRBV6-3 to TRBJ2-7; D not resolved. The ends were cut back, 6 bases at V and 2 bases at J, with 5 bases in the middle. Germline values: CDR1 MNHEY, CDR2 SVGEGT. This CDR3 comprises 11 residues. CDR3 in amino acids: CASRQTYEQYF. CDR3 coding DNA: TGTGCCAGCAGGCAGACCTACGAGCAGTACTTC.

This clonotype was counted many times. CDR3 loop: CATSGGPQETQYF. CDR3 DNA: TGTGCCACCAGTGGCGGACCTCAAGAGACCCAGTACTTC. The rearrangement joins TRBV24-1 to TRBJ2-5; D is ambiguous. CDR1 and CDR2 from the germline V gene are KGHDR and SFDVKD. Trimming stripped 5 bases from V and 2 bases from J, with 8 bases between. The CDR3 is 13 amino acids.

This clonotype was seen at least ten times. The rearrangement joins TRBV6-5 to TRBJ2-7; D perhaps matches TRBD1 (5 bases). V lost 2 bases to trimming and J lost 0 bases, with 8 bases between them. The germline gives CDR1 MNHEY, CDR2 SVGAGI. This CDR3 spans 14 amino acids. In DNA form, the CDR3 reads TGTGCCAGCAGTTACCAGGGCGCCTCCTACGAGCAGTACTTC. Amino acids: CASSYQGASYEQYF.

In its sample, this clonotype was seen many times. The chain has TRBV11-2 and TRBJ2-2; D is undetermined. V was trimmed by 5 bases and J by 1 base, leaving 14 bases between them. The CDR3 is 16 residues long. Germline lookup yields CDR1 SGHAT and CDR2 FQNNGV. The CDR3 spells CASSPPGRKNTGELFF. The CDR3 DNA is TGTGCCAGCAGCCCCCCCGGGCGGAAGAACACCGGGGAGCTGTTTTTT.

In its sample, this clonotype was seen many times. The V call is TRBV15, the J call TRBJ2-7, with D perhaps matching TRBD1 (5 bases). The V end lost 4 bases, the J end lost 1 base, and 5 bases lay between the germline ends. Germline V CDR1 and CDR2: LNHNV, YYDKDF (reference sequence). This CDR3 is 12 amino acids long. The CDR3 is CATSKGSYEQYF. In DNA form, the CDR3 reads TGTGCCACCAGCAAGGGGTCCTACGAGCAGTACTTC. Full variable domain (missing parts from reference TRBV15 and TRBJ2-7): DAMVIQNPRYQVTQFGKPVTLSCSQTLNHNVMYWYQQKSSQAPKLLFHYYDKDFNNEADTPDNFQSRRPNTSFCFLDIRSPGLGDTAMYLCATSKGSYEQYFGPGTRLTVT.

The chain joins TRBV6-1 to TRBJ1-1; TRBD1 matches 8 bases. The CDR3 has 15 amino acids. The germline V gene encodes CDR1 MNHNS and CDR2 SASEGT. Trimming cost V 6 bases and J 5 bases; bases outside gene matches: 11. CDR3 sequence: CASRRADRGLTEAFF. CDR3 nucleotide sequence: TGTGCCAGCAGGCGCGCCGACAGGGGCCTAACTGAAGCTTTCTTT.

The table lists this clonotype with many counts. The CDR3 sequence: CASSYIRSSKFDEQYF. In nucleotides, the CDR3 is TGTGCCAGCAGTTACATCCGGTCCTCCAAGTTTGACGAGCAGTACTTC. The rearrangement joins TRBV6-2 or TRBV6-3 to TRBJ2-7; D gene ambiguous. The V end lost 2 bases, the J end lost 5 bases, and 19 bases lay between the germline ends. The germline gives CDR1 MNHEY, CDR2 SVGEGT. CDR3 length: 16 amino acids.

This clonotype is a singleton in its sample. The chain links TRBV12-3 or TRBV12-4 to TRBJ1-5; D unresolved. The CDR3 covers 13 residues. V gave up 0 bases and J gave up 7 bases, with 7 bases separating them. The CDR3 sequence is CASSLASRQPQHF. Here the CDR3 DNA reads TGTGCCAGCAGTTTAGCGTCCCGACAGCCCCAGCATTTT.

The rearrangement joins TRBV5-8 to TRBJ2-5, with a possible D match to TRBD2 (5 bases). The germline V gene encodes CDR1 SGHTS and CDR2 YDEGEE. V was shortened by 6 bases and J by 5 bases, with 11 bases between the two germline ends. This CDR3 has 12 amino acids. The CDR3 spells CASKEVHETQYF. The CDR3 nucleotides are TGTGCCAGCAAGGAGGTCCACGAGACCCAGTACTTC.